This T cell receptor beta chain was recovered during a study of cytomegalovirus exposure and HLA in healthy donors. Study-level information: In an early release, HLA-typed donors contributed 75 million to 85 million unique TCR sequences. Study conclusions and caveats: A link between a missense DCLRE1C variant and TCR beta V- and J-gene trimming emerged from a later analysis. Earlier analysis looked at TCR beta V segments, and most were productive about 90% or about 30% of the time.

Primers: 60 Vbeta forward and 13 Jbeta reverse. The protocol was immunoSEQ multiplex PCR, while the TCRdb copy is restricted to in-frame clones and leaves out a portion. Of under 90,000 clones in the sample, about four fifths were seen once. Trimming shortened V by 5 bases and J by 2 bases, and 13 bases separated the two germline ends. Germline CDR1 is MNHEY and CDR2 is SVGAGI. CDR3 length equals 15 residues. This clone was seen a handful of times. Its matching antigen is unknown. This sequence originates from a man between 35 and 55 years old in good health and CMV-seronegative. Sequencing was carried out using PBMCs. The rearrangement uses TRBV6-5 and TRBJ1-5, with D unclear. CDR3 in DNA: TGTGCCAGCAGTCAATTCGTAGCAGGCAATCAGCCCCAGCATTTT. Protein: CASSQFVAGNQPQHF.